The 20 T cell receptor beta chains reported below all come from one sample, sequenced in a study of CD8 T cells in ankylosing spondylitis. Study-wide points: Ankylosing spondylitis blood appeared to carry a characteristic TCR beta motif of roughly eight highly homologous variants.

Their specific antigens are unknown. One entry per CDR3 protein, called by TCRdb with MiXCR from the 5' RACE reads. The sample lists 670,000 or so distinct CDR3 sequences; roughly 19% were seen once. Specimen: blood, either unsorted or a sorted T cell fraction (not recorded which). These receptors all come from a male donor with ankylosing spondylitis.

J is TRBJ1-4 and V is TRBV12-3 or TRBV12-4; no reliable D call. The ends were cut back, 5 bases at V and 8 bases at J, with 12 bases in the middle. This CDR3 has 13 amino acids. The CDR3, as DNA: TGTGCCAGCAGTCCTGTGATCGGGGAAAAACTGTTTTTT. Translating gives CASSPVIGEKLFF.

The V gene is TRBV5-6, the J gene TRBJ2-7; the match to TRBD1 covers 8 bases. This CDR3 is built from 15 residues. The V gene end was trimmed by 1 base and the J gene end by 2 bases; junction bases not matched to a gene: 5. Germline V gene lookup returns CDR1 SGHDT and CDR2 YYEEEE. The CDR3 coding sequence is TGTGCCAGCAGCTTGTTTTCGGGACAGGCCTACGAGCAGTACTTC. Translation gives CASSLFSGQAYEQYF.

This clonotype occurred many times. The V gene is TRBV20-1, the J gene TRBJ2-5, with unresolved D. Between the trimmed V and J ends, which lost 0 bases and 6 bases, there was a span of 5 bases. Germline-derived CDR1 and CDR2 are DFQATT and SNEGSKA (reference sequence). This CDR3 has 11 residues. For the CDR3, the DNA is TGCAGTGCTAGAGATTGGAAGACCCAGTACTTC. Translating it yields CSARDWKTQYF.

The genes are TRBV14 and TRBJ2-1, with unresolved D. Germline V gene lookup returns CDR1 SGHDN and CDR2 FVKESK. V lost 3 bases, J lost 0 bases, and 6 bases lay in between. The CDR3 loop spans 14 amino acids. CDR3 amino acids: CASSHIASYNEQFF. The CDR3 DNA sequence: TGTGCCAGCAGCCATATAGCCTCCTACAATGAGCAGTTCTTC.

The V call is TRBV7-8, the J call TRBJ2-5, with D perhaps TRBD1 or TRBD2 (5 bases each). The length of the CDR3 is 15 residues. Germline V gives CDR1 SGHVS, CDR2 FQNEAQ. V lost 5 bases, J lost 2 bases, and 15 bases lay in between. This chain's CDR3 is CASSLLERGQETQYF. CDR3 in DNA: TGTGCCAGCAGCCTCTTGGAGAGGGGACAAGAGACCCAGTACTTC.

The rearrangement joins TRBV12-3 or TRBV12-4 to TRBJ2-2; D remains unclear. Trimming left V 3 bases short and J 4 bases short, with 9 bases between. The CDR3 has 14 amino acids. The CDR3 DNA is TGTGCCAGCAGTTTCAGCACTTCCACCGGGGAGCTGTTTTTT. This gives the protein CASSFSTSTGELFF.

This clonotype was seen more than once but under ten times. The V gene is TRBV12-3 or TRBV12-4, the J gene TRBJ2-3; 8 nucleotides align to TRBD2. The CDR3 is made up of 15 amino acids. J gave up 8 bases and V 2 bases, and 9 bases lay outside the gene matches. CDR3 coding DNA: TGTGCCAGCAGTTTAAGGGGCCCGACTAGCGTTACGCAGTATTTT. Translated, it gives CASSLRGPTSVTQYF.

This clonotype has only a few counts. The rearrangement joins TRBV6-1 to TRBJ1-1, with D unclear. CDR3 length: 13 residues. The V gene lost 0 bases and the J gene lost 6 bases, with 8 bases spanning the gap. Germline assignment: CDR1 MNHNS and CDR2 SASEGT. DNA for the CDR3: TGTGCCAGCAGTGAAGCCCCCCCAGCTGAAGCTTTCTTT. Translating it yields CASSEAPPAEAFF.

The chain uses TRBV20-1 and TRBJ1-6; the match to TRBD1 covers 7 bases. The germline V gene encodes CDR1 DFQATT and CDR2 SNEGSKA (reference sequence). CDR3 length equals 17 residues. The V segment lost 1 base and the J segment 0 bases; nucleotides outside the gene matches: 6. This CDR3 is CSARGGQASSYNSPLHF. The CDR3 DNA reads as TGCAGTGCTAGAGGAGGACAGGCAAGCTCCTATAATTCACCCCTCCACTTT.

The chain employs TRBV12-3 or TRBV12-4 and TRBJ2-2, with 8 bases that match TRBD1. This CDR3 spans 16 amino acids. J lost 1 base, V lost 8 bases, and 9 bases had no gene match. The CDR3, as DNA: TGTGCCAGCTCCTTGCACGGGACAGGGAACACCGGGGAGCTGTTTTTT. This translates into CASSLHGTGNTGELFF.

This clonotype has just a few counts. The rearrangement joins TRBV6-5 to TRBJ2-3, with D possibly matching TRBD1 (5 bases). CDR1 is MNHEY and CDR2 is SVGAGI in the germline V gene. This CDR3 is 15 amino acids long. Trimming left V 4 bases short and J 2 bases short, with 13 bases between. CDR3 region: CASSFRDSYTDTQYF. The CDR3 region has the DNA TGTGCCAGCAGTTTCAGAGACAGTTACACAGATACGCAGTATTTT.

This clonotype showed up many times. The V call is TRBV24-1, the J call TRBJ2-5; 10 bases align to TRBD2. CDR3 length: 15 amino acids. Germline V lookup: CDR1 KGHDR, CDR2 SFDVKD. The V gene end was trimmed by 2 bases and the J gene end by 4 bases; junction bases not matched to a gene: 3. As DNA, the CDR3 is TGTGCCACCAGTGATTCCTTAGCGGGAGGAGAGACCCAGTACTTC. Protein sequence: CATSDSLAGGETQYF.

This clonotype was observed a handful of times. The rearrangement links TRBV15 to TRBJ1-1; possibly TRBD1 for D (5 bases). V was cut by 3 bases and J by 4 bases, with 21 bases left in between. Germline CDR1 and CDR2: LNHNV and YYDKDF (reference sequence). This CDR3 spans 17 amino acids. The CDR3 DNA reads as TGTGCCACCAGCAGGGGCCCAGCGAGCCGTGGGGGCACTGAAGCTTTCTTT. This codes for CATSRGPASRGGTEAFF.

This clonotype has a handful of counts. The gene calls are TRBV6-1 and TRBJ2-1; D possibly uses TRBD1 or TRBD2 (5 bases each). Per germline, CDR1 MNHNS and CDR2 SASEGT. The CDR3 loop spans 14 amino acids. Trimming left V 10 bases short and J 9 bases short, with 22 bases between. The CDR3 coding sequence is TGTGCCACCTCCCGGGACCCCAAGGGTGGTGAGCAGTTCTTC. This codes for CATSRDPKGGEQFF.

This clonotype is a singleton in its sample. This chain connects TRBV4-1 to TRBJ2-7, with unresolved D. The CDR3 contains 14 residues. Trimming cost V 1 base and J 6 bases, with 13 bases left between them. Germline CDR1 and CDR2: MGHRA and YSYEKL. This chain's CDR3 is CASSQAGYGPEQYF. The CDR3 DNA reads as TGCGCCAGCAGCCAAGCTGGGTACGGGCCCGAGCAGTACTTC.

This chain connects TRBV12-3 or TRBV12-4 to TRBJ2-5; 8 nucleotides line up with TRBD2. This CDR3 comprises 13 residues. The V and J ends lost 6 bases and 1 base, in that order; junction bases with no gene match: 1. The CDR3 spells CASRRGAQETQYF. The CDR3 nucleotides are TGTGCCAGCAGGCGGGGGGCCCAAGAGACCCAGTACTTC.

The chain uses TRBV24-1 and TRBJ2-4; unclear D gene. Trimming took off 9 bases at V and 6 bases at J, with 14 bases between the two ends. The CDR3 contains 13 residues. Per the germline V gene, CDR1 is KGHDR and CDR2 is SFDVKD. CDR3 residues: CATLRLWGNIQYF. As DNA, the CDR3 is TGTGCCACCCTTCGACTCTGGGGAAACATTCAGTACTTC.

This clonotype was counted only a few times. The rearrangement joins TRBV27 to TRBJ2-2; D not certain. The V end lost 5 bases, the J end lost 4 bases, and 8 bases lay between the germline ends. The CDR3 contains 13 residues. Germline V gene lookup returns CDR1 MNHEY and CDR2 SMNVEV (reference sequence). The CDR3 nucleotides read TGTGCCAGCAGTATTCTCCCCACCGGGGAGCTGTTTTTT. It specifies CASSILPTGELFF.

The CDR3 sequence is CSAGDEDGTPSYNEQFF. CDR3 DNA sequence: TGCAGTGCTGGTGATGAGGACGGGACCCCATCCTACAATGAGCAGTTCTTC. The rearrangement joins TRBV20-1 to TRBJ2-1, with D perhaps matching TRBD1 or TRBD2 (5 bases each). This CDR3 region has 17 residues. V was pared by 5 bases and J by 1 base, with 21 bases between. Germline CDR1 is DFQATT and CDR2 is SNEGSKA (reference sequence).

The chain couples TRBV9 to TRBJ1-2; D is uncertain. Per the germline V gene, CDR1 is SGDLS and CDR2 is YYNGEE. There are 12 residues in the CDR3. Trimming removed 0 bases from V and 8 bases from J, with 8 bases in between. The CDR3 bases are TGTGCCAGCAGCGTAGGGGATAACGGCTACACCTTC. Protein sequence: CASSVGDNGYTF.